This T cell receptor (beta chain) was found in a study of tumor-infiltrating lymphocytes in localized non-small cell lung cancer. Study summary: The cohort mixed smokers and never-smokers, several histologies, and some post-neoadjuvant-chemotherapy samples. From each patient, both tumor and uninvolved lung, non-adjacent to tumor, were sampled. Findings and caveats of the study: Technical variation could not be separated from intratumor heterogeneity here. Available tissue quantity limited TCR sequencing to a patient subset.

Details on this clone: What it recognizes is unknown.

The CDR3 is made up of 14 amino acids. The ends were cut back, 5 bases at V and 4 bases at J, with 14 bases in the middle. CDR1 SGHTA and CDR2 FQGNSA come from the germline V gene. Assay: immunoSEQ multiplex PCR; the TCRdb copy retains only in-frame clones and omits some. The sample holds roughly 24,000 clones; 50% to 70% are singletons and the top ten take under 6.5%. The sequenced sample consisted of lung tumor tissue. The origin of this receptor is a human donor with non-small cell lung cancer. This chain connects TRBV7-2 to TRBJ1-1; unclear D gene. The CDR3 loop reads CASSPRKGATEAFF. DNA of the CDR3: TGTGCCAGCAGCCCCCGAAAAGGAGCCACTGAAGCTTTCTTT.